The 10 T cell receptor beta chains presented below share a single source sample, sequenced in a study of blood T cell repertoires in COVID-19. The assay was immunoSEQ multiplex PCR, and TCRdb's table has in-frame clones only and misses some. Of about 220,000 clones in the sample, roughly 84% are singletons; the top ten hold about 10%. Sequences were obtained from peripheral blood. The receptors were gathered from a man aged 50 to 59 with active or convalescent COVID-19.

V gene TRBV4-3 combines with J gene TRBJ2-3; TRBD1 aligns across 8 bases. The junction had 10 bases not matched to a gene; V was cut back by 3 bases and J by 5 bases. From germline, CDR1 is LGHNA and CDR2 YSLEER. The CDR3 sequence is 16 residues long. CDR3 residues: CASSHLTGQARDTQYF. The DNA for the CDR3 is TGCGCCAGCAGCCACCTAACGGGACAGGCCCGAGATACGCAGTATTTT.

V is TRBV6-1 and J is TRBJ2-2, with D maybe TRBD1 (5 bases). The CDR3 contains 15 residues. V lost 3 bases and J 0 bases, leaving 8 bases between the germline ends. The germline CDR1 and CDR2 sequences are MNHNS and SASEGT. The CDR3 DNA reads as TGTGCCAGCAGTGACCAGGGCTCGAACACCGGGGAGCTGTTTTTT. Its translation: CASSDQGSNTGELFF.

The genes are TRBV3-1 (or the pseudogene TRBV3-2) and TRBJ1-4, with TRBD1 identical over 11 bases. Looked up from germline, CDR1 is LGHDT and CDR2 is YNNKEL (reference sequence). The V gene end was trimmed by 4 bases and the J gene end by 7 bases; junction bases not matched to a gene: 5. The CDR3 covers 15 residues. CDR3 amino acids: CASSPMGQGGEKLFF. In DNA form, the CDR3 reads TGTGCCAGCAGCCCTATGGGACAGGGGGGTGAAAAACTGTTTTTT.

V usage is TRBV5-1 and J usage is TRBJ2-3; TRBD1 aligns across 8 bases. The CDR3 is 15 amino acids. V shed 5 bases and J 6 bases; nucleotides not matched to a gene: 11. Per germline, CDR1 SGHRS and CDR2 YFSETQ. The CDR3 coding sequence is TGCGCCAGCAGTTCTTCAGGGGGCGCATATGATACGCAGTATTTT. Amino acids: CASSSSGGAYDTQYF.

This rearrangement joins TRBV5-4 to TRBJ2-3, with TRBD2 matching 16 bases. The CDR3 sequence is 18 residues long. Germline V gene lookup returns CDR1 SGHNT and CDR2 YYREEE (reference sequence). Trimming removed 0 bases from V and 5 bases from J; junction bases left unmatched: 6. The CDR3: CASSLEGLAGGPVDTQYF. DNA of the CDR3: TGTGCCAGCAGCTTGGAGGGACTAGCGGGGGGGCCGGTAGATACGCAGTATTTT.

The V call is TRBV28, the J call TRBJ2-7; 7 positions match TRBD2. Losses at the gene ends were 11 bases for V and 4 bases for J; bases not matched to a gene: 5. Germline V gives CDR1 MDHEN, CDR2 SYDVKM. This CDR3 contains 11 residues. CDR3 protein: CAANGGYEQYF. The CDR3 coding sequence is TGTGCCGCGAACGGGGGGTACGAGCAGTACTTC. The full variable domain, with the rest looked up from reference TRBV28 and TRBJ2-7, is DVKVTQSSRYLVKRTGEKVFLECVQDMDHENMFWYRQDPGLGLRLIYFSYDVKMKEKGDIPEGYSVSREKKERFSLILESASTNQTSMYLCAANGGYEQYFGPGTRLTVT.

This rearrangement joins TRBV6-5 to TRBJ1-2; 7 nucleotides line up with TRBD1. V shed 2 bases and J 5 bases; nucleotides not matched to a gene: 11. The CDR3 is 16 residues long. CDR1 and CDR2 from the germline V gene are MNHEY and SVGAGI. The CDR3 DNA reads TGTGCCAGCAGTTACAACCGGGACAGTGGACTTTATGGCTACACCTTC. Amino acid sequence: CASSYNRDSGLYGYTF.

This chain uses TRBV19 with TRBJ2-1; D not certain. V shed 7 bases and J shed 2 bases, with 15 bases lying between them. Germline assignment: CDR1 LNHDA and CDR2 SQIVND (reference sequence). The CDR3 loop spans 15 amino acids. The CDR3 DNA reads TGTGCCAGTAAGAGTGGTGCTAGGACCTACAATGAGCAGTTCTTC. This gives the protein CASKSGARTYNEQFF. The whole variable domain, filled in from reference TRBV19 and TRBJ2-1, reads DGGITQSPKYLFRKEGQNVTLSCEQNLNHDAMYWYRQDPGQGLRLIYYSQIVNDFQKGDIAEGYSVSREKKESFPLTVTSAQKNPTAFYLCASKSGARTYNEQFFGPGTRLTVL.

The chain links TRBV2 to TRBJ1-2; 9 bases agree with TRBD1. Germline trimming cut 6 bases from V and 4 bases from J; bases unmatched to any gene: 6. Germline V gene data show CDR1 as SNHLY and CDR2 as FYNNEI. This CDR3 spans 14 amino acids. CDR3 in DNA: TGTGCCAGCAGCGCACAGGGGGCTGGCTATGGCTACACCTTC. Translation: CASSAQGAGYGYTF.

In this sample, this clone turned up a few times. The V and J genes are TRBV19 and TRBJ1-2; D gene ambiguous. The CDR3 runs to 15 residues. CDR1 LNHDA and CDR2 SQIVND come from the germline V gene (reference sequence). The V gene lost 0 bases and the J gene lost 4 bases, with 12 bases spanning the gap. The CDR3 region has the DNA TGTGCCAGTAGTATAGATTCAGGCAGCAGCTATGGCTACACCTTC. Translated, it gives CASSIDSGSSYGYTF. Together with reference TRBV19 and TRBJ1-2, the CDR3 gives the full variable domain: DGGITQSPKYLFRKEGQNVTLSCEQNLNHDAMYWYRQDPGQGLRLIYYSQIVNDFQKGDIAEGYSVSREKKESFPLTVTSAQKNPTAFYLCASSIDSGSSYGYTFGSGTRLTVV.